A selection of T cell receptor beta chains follows, all from one sample in a study of blood T cell repertoires in COVID-19. Clones were read by immunoSEQ multiplex PCR, and TCRdb kept only the in-frame ones, dropping some. The data hold a few hundred thousand clones, with approximately 80% observed a single time. Sequencing was performed on peripheral blood. All receptors come from a woman of 80 years or more with acute or convalescent COVID-19. Both conserved end residues are part of each CDR3. The D gene is left open where the match is weak. Where a row states a size, it is once, few, many or the class of an expanded clone; other rows omit it.

>.|TRBJ1-4|.|TRBV7-2
CASSLNRATNEKLFF
TGTGCCAGCAGCTTGAATAGAGCAACTAATGAAAAACTGTTTTTT
>few|TRBJ2-1|TRBD2|TRBV24-1
CATSAPSGAYNEQFF
TGTGCCACCAGTGCTCCGAGCGGGGCCTACAATGAGCAGTTCTTC
>.|TRBJ2-7|TRBD1|TRBV4-1
CASSRSTGGSYEQYF
TGCGCCAGCAGCCGAAGTACAGGGGGCTCCTACGAGCAGTACTTC
>.|TRBJ2-7|.|TRBV6-5
CASRPPDFYEQYF
TGTGCCAGCAGGCCACCTGACTTCTACGAGCAGTACTTC
>.|TRBJ2-1|.|TRBV7-9
CASSSWAANEQFF
TGTGCCAGCAGCTCATGGGCAGCAAATGAGCAGTTCTTC
>.|TRBJ2-7|.|TRBV7-9
CASSPGTLYEQYF
TGTGCCAGCAGCCCCGGGACTTTGTACGAGCAGTACTTC
>.|TRBJ2-2|.|TRBV5-1
CASSYTDRGTGELFF
TGCGCCAGCAGCTATACCGACCGGGGAACCGGGGAGCTGTTTTTT
>.|TRBJ1-5|TRBD1|TRBV5-6
CASSLALAGGSNQPQHF
TGTGCCAGCAGCTTGGCGCTGGCAGGGGGTAGCAATCAGCCCCAGCATTTT
>.|TRBJ2-5|.|TRBV3-1/TRBV3-2
CASSGSARETQYF
TGTGCCAGCTCCGGGTCGGCGCGGGAGACCCAGTACTTC
>once|TRBJ1-3|TRBD1|TRBV19
CASSTPGQGSGNTIYF
TGTGCCAGTAGTACTCCGGGACAGGGCTCTGGAAACACCATATATTTT
>.|TRBJ2-7|TRBD1|TRBV29-1
CSVRQGGEQYF
TGCAGCGTACGACAGGGTGGCGAGCAGTACTTC
>.|TRBJ1-2|.|TRBV28
CASSLFRGSNYGYTF
TGTGCCAGCAGTTTATTTAGGGGGTCTAACTATGGCTACACCTTC
>.|TRBJ2-3|TRBD2|TRBV11-2
CASSFSGTSGTDTQYF
TGTGCCAGCAGCTTCTCCGGGACTAGCGGCACAGATACGCAGTATTTT
>.|TRBJ2-3|.|TRBV7-2
CASSFGGEFTQYF
TGTGCCAGCAGCTTCGGCGGCGAGTTTACGCAGTATTTT
>.|TRBJ1-2|.|TRBV29-1
CSVATGRGYGYTF
TGCAGCGTTGCTACAGGGAGGGGATATGGCTACACCTTC
>.|TRBJ2-7|.|TRBV9
CASSVAAGPFLEQYF
TGTGCCAGCAGCGTAGCGGCGGGGCCCTTCTTGGAGCAGTACTTC
>.|TRBJ2-7|.|TRBV2
CASIRTAYYEQYF
TGTGCCAGCATCCGGACAGCCTACTACGAGCAGTACTTC
>.|TRBJ1-1|TRBD1|TRBV19
CASSIAVDRGGTEAFF
TGTGCCAGTAGTATCGCCGTCGACAGGGGTGGCACTGAAGCTTTCTTT
>.|TRBJ2-5|TRBD1|TRBV3-1/TRBV3-2
CASSQGQIVGTQYF
TGTGCCAGCAGCCAGGGACAGATCGTGGGGACCCAGTACTTC
>.|TRBJ2-7|.|TRBV27
CASGDPPTYEPYF
TGTGCCAGCGGTGATCCCCCTACCTACGAGCCGTACTTC
>.|TRBJ2-5|TRBD2|TRBV6-4
CASSLIAGQETQYF
TGTGCCAGCAGCCTAATAGCGGGGCAAGAGACCCAGTACTTC
>once|TRBJ2-3|.|TRBV9
CASSVSLVSTDTQYF
TGTGCCAGCAGCGTAAGCCTAGTTAGCACAGATACGCAGTATTTT
>.|TRBJ2-7|.|TRBV4-2
CASSQDSSYEQYF
TGTGCCAGCAGCCAAGACTCCTCCTACGAGCAGTACTTC
>few|TRBJ2-3|TRBD2|TRBV6-4
CASSEGLGGDTQYF
TGTGCCAGCAGTGAGGGACTAGGGGGTGATACGCAGTATTTT
>once|TRBJ1-5|.|TRBV4-2
CASSQEPTEDQPQHF
TGTGCCAGCAGCCAAGAACCGACAGAGGATCAGCCCCAGCATTTT
>.|TRBJ1-2|.|TRBV5-8
CASSLYSTF
TGTGCCAGCAGCTTGTATTCCACCTTC
>.|TRBJ1-5|.|TRBV12-3/TRBV12-4
CASSSYSNQPQHF
TGTGCCAGCAGTTCTTATAGCAATCAGCCCCAGCATTTT
>few|TRBJ2-7|.|TRBV6-5
CASTLEVGNYEQYF
TGTGCCAGCACCTTGGAGGTAGGAAACTACGAGCAGTACTTC
>.|TRBJ2-5|TRBD2|TRBV19
CASSTGGSGKETQYF
TGTGCCAGTAGCACCGGGGGTAGCGGGAAAGAGACCCAGTACTTC
>.|TRBJ2-7|.|TRBV7-8
CASSPSYEQYF
TGTGCCAGCAGCCCTTCCTACGAGCAGTACTTC
>.|TRBJ2-1|.|TRBV7-3
CASSLSGSEGNEQFF
TGTGCCAGCAGCTTAAGCGGGTCAGAGGGCAATGAGCAGTTCTTC
>.|TRBJ1-1|TRBD1|TRBV18
CASSTQGQGAEAFF
TGTGCCAGCTCAACACAGGGGCAAGGTGCTGAAGCTTTCTTT
>.|TRBJ2-5|TRBD2|TRBV29-1
CSVEDRREWSETQYF
TGCAGCGTTGAAGATCGGCGGGAGTGGTCTGAGACCCAGTACTTC
>.|TRBJ1-1|.|TRBV4-2
CASSPRGGNTEAFF
TGTGCCAGCAGCCCGAGGGGAGGGAACACTGAAGCTTTCTTT
>.|TRBJ1-1|.|TRBV7-3
CASRQVPNTEAFF
TGTGCCAGCCGTCAGGTCCCGAACACTGAAGCTTTCTTT
>once|TRBJ1-2|.|TRBV12-5
CASGPTGLPNYGYTF
TGTGCTAGTGGCCCCACAGGGCTTCCGAACTATGGCTACACCTTC
>once|TRBJ2-2|TRBD1|TRBV5-1
CASSFDRGNTGELFF
TGCGCCAGCAGCTTCGACAGGGGGAACACCGGGGAGCTGTTTTTT
>once|TRBJ2-7|.|TRBV7-9
CASSRRGDSYEQYF
TGTGCCAGCAGCCGCCGCGGGGACAGCTACGAGCAGTACTTC
>.|TRBJ1-2|.|TRBV5-6
CASSFHTGWYTF
TGTGCCAGCAGCTTTCATACAGGGTGGTACACCTTC
>.|TRBJ2-7|.|TRBV3-1/TRBV3-2
CASSPRGIHEQYF
TGTGCCAGCAGCCCAAGAGGTATCCACGAGCAGTACTTC
>.|TRBJ1-4|TRBD1|TRBV30
CAWNLDRAGEKLFF
TGTGCCTGGAATTTGGACAGGGCGGGGGAAAAACTGTTTTTT
>.|TRBJ2-7|TRBD1|TRBV6-5
CASSSRTGQYEQYF
TGTGCCAGCAGTTCTAGGACAGGGCAATACGAGCAGTACTTC
>.|TRBJ2-5|TRBD2|TRBV7-2
CASSLVASGQETQYF
TGTGCCAGCAGCTTAGTGGCTAGCGGCCAAGAGACCCAGTACTTC
>.|TRBJ2-7|TRBD2|TRBV30
CAWSVLAGALPLQYF
TGTGCCTGGAGTGTTCTAGCGGGGGCCCTACCATTGCAGTACTTC
>.|TRBJ2-7|TRBD2|TRBV30
CAWSVTSGREYGSYEQYF
TGTGCCTGGAGTGTAACTAGCGGGAGGGAATACGGCTCCTACGAGCAGTACTTC
>.|TRBJ1-3|.|TRBV3-1/TRBV3-2
CASSQIQGSGNTIYF
TGTGCCAGCAGCCAAATACAGGGTTCAGGAAACACCATATATTTT
>.|TRBJ2-7|.|TRBV24-1
CATSDTFSAPDEQYF
TGTGCCACCAGTGATACGTTCTCCGCACCGGACGAGCAGTACTTC
>.|TRBJ2-7|TRBD1|TRBV11-3
CASTTTGTGPTYEQYF
TGTGCCAGCACCACCACGGGGACAGGGCCAACCTACGAGCAGTACTTC